The sequence of this T cell receptor (beta chain) was determined in a study of cytomegalovirus exposure and HLA in healthy donors. The primer mix had 60 Vbeta and 13 Jbeta primers. Data came from immunoSEQ multiplex PCR; TCRdb stores just in-frame clones and leaves some out. The data contain around 250,000 clones, 70% to 90% of them singletons. The CDR3 spans 14 residues. Germline V gives CDR1 MGHRA, CDR2 YSYEKL. V was pared by 4 bases and J by 2 bases, with 11 bases between. The TCR was taken from a woman aged 55-70 years in good health and CMV-seropositive. The sequenced sample consisted of PBMCs. The rearrangement joins TRBV4-1 to TRBJ2-5; weak D call: TRBD1 (6 bases). The DNA of the CDR3 is TGCGCCAGCAGCCTCCAGGGGATTCAAGAGACCCAGTACTTC. Encoded protein: CASSLQGIQETQYF.